Below are 15 T cell receptor beta chains sequenced from a single sample in a study of tumour-infiltrating T cells in Burkitt lymphoma. Using immunoSEQ multiplex PCR, the repertoire was profiled, and TCRdb retains in-frame clones only, with some absent. Of around 50,000 clones in the sample, around a third are singletons; the top ten hold 2.9%. Sequencing used tumor tissue. These TCRs come from a human donor with Burkitt lymphoma.

This clone was observed a handful of times. The V call is TRBV4-1, the J call TRBJ1-5; the D gene is possibly TRBD1 (6 bases). The V end lost 8 bases, the J end lost 4 bases, and 15 bases lay between the germline ends. The CDR3 loop spans 14 amino acids. CDR1 and CDR2 from the germline V gene are MGHRA and YSYEKL. The CDR3 region has the DNA TGCGCCAGCGCACAGGGATGGCAAAATCAGCCCCAGCATTTT. It codes for CASAQGWQNQPQHF.

The chain carries TRBV7-9 and TRBJ2-7, with D possibly being TRBD2 (6 bases). The CDR3 runs to 14 residues. Deletions cut 5 bases from V and 3 bases from J, with 14 bases between. Germline-derived CDR1 and CDR2 are SEHNR and FQNEAQ (reference sequence). DNA of the CDR3: TGTGCCAGCAGCCGGGACTTATCCCGCTACGAGCAGTACTTC. It is translated as CASSRDLSRYEQYF.

There are a few counts of this clone. This chain uses TRBV5-1 with TRBJ1-1; unclear D gene. The CDR3 consists of 14 residues. The V gene's germline CDR1 is SGHRS and CDR2 YFSETQ. Trimming removed 1 base from V and 0 bases from J, with 7 bases in between. The chain's CDR3 is CASSLIQLNTEAFF. The CDR3 DNA reads TGCGCCAGCAGCTTGATACAGTTGAACACTGAAGCTTTCTTT.

V is TRBV6-5 and J is TRBJ1-1; D perhaps matches TRBD1 (6 bases). Trimming stripped 2 bases from V and 10 bases from J, with 8 bases between. The CDR3 is 11 amino acids. Germline V gene data show CDR1 as MNHEY and CDR2 as SVGAGI. CDR3 nucleotide sequence: TGTGCCAGCAGTTACCGAGGGGGAGCTTTCTTT. As protein: CASSYRGGAFF.

J is TRBJ1-6 and V is TRBV5-1, with D possibly being TRBD1 (5 bases). CDR1 and CDR2 (germline): SGHRS, YFSETQ. The germline V and J ends were trimmed by 2 bases and 10 bases, with 13 bases remaining between them. This CDR3 has 14 amino acids. CDR3 DNA: TGCGCCAGCAGCTTAGGGCAGGGTAGATCACCCCTCCACTTT. It is translated as CASSLGQGRSPLHF.

The chain has TRBV4-1 and TRBJ2-2; either TRBD1 or TRBD2 may supply D (6 bases each). This CDR3 spans 17 amino acids. V was cut by 3 bases and J by 8 bases, with 22 bases left in between. Per the germline V gene, CDR1 is MGHRA and CDR2 is YSYEKL. CDR3 sequence: CASSHSVIRGATGELFF. In nucleotides, the CDR3 is TGCGCCAGCAGCCACAGCGTAATTAGGGGGGCAACGGGGGAGCTGTTTTTT.

The genes are TRBV5-6 and TRBJ2-1; 8 bases align to TRBD2. The CDR3 is 16 residues long. With 2 bases clipped from V and 4 bases from J, the junction kept 8 bases outside the gene matches. Germline V lookup: CDR1 SGHDT, CDR2 YYEEEE. The CDR3 reads CASSFLGTRVYNEQFF. The CDR3 nucleotides are TGTGCCAGCAGCTTCTTAGGGACTAGGGTATACAATGAGCAGTTCTTC.

The V call is TRBV27, the J call TRBJ1-5; a possible D gene is TRBD1 (5 bases). The CDR3 length is 16 residues. V dropped 9 bases and J dropped 0 bases, with 18 bases sitting between them. The germline gives CDR1 MNHEY, CDR2 SMNVEV (reference sequence). CDR3 loop: CARLGRWGYSNQPQHF. The DNA of the CDR3 is TGTGCCAGACTGGGGAGGTGGGGCTATAGCAATCAGCCCCAGCATTTT.

This clone has more than one count but fewer than ten. This sequence joins TRBV25-1 and TRBJ1-1; 8 bases agree with TRBD1. Germline CDR1 MGHDK, CDR2 SYGVNS. With 7 bases clipped from V and 1 base from J, the junction kept 8 bases outside the gene matches. The CDR3 has 15 amino acids. In DNA, the CDR3 is TGTGCCAGCAATACTTACGGACAGGGGAACACTGAAGCTTTCTTT. Amino acids: CASNTYGQGNTEAFF.

The chain couples TRBV27 to TRBJ2-1, with D unclear. The germline V gene has CDR1 MNHEY and CDR2 SMNVEV (reference sequence). V was shortened by 1 base and J by 4 bases, with 5 bases between the two germline ends. There are 13 residues in the CDR3. CDR3 amino acids: CASSLFRYNEQFF. The CDR3 coding sequence is TGTGCCAGCAGTTTATTTAGGTACAATGAGCAGTTCTTC.

A remark on this clone: Germline and junction disagree at one end, which may indicate a read error. This rearrangement joins TRBV10-3 to TRBJ2-7; D gene unclear. This CDR3 comprises 11 residues. Germline lookup yields CDR1 ENHRY and CDR2 SYGVKD. The CDR3 DNA is TGTGCCATCAGTGAGTCAGGAGCTCCTCTCTTC. Its translation is CAISESGAPLF.

This clone was picked up a small number of times. The rearrangement uses TRBV27 and TRBJ2-7; 14 positions match TRBD2. The V gene end was trimmed by 5 bases and the J gene end by 2 bases; junction bases not matched to a gene: 5. Germline V lookup: CDR1 MNHEY, CDR2 SMNVEV (reference sequence). The CDR3 is 16 residues long. CDR3 amino acids: CASSQKGLAGAYEQYF. The CDR3, as DNA: TGTGCCAGCAGTCAAAAGGGACTAGCGGGGGCCTACGAGCAGTACTTC.

The chain links TRBV28 to TRBJ1-5; TRBD1 is a possible D gene (5 bases). Germline V lookup: CDR1 MDHEN, CDR2 SYDVKM. Trimming pared 7 bases from V and 0 bases from J, leaving 13 bases between. The CDR3 has 15 residues. CDR3: CASILGGFSNQPQHF. Written as DNA, the CDR3 is TGTGCCAGCATCCTCGGGGGGTTTAGCAATCAGCCCCAGCATTTT.

This clone was counted only a few times. V usage is TRBV2 and J usage is TRBJ1-2; no clear D. CDR3 length: 12 residues. Per the germline V gene, CDR1 is SNHLY and CDR2 is FYNNEI. Trimming pared 7 bases from V and 6 bases from J, leaving 12 bases between. CDR3 sequence reads: CASNFGPDGYTF. The CDR3 DNA follows: TGTGCCAGCAATTTTGGTCCCGATGGCTACACCTTC.

DNA for the CDR3: TGCGCCAGCAGCTTGGAACCGGGAACGCACAATGAGCAGTTCTTC. This codes for CASSLEPGTHNEQFF. The J gene is TRBJ2-1, the V gene TRBV5-1; tentative D call: TRBD2 (5 bases). Germline V gene lookup returns CDR1 SGHRS and CDR2 YFSETQ. V lost 0 bases and J 5 bases, leaving 12 bases between the germline ends. The CDR3 is 15 amino acids.